This TCR beta chain appears in the sequencing data of a study of radiotherapy plus CTLA-4 blockade in lung cancer. As for the study in general: There were objective responses in 18% of patients, and around 32% had disease control. Study results and caveats: Blood-borne expansion of tumor-derived TCR clones followed radiotherapy plus ipilimumab.

The CDR3 runs 13 residues. Deletions cut 5 bases from V and 5 bases from J, with 12 bases between. The V gene's germline CDR1 is MDHEN and CDR2 SYDVKM. Sequencing used immunoSEQ multiplex PCR; TCRdb keeps in-frame clones, though not all of them. The repertoire holds 120,000 or so clones, 85% to 90% seen once, with approximately 6.6% in the top ten. As to this clone: Its antigen is as yet unknown.

Enrolled patients, whose metastatic non-small-cell lung cancer was chemo-refractory, received focal radiation plus CTLA-4 blockade with ipilimumab. This sequence originates from a human donor with non-small cell lung cancer that progressed on radiotherapy plus ipilimumab. The sample consisted of peripheral blood, taken from a patient treated with radiotherapy plus ipilimumab. The J gene is TRBJ1-2, the V gene TRBV28; D not certain. CDR3 loop: CASSNRAGYGYTF. CDR3 bases: TGTGCCAGCAGTAACCGAGCGGGTTATGGCTACACCTTC.